This T cell receptor beta chain was sequenced during a study of CD4+ T cells in melanoma. There are a few counts of this clone. Its specificity is not known. Study-level findings and limits: In melanoma, neoantigen-specific CD4+ T cells reportedly differed in differentiation state. A reported correlation linked neoantigen-specific CD4+ T cells to CD8+, macrophage and B cell function.

Losses at the gene ends were 6 bases for V and 1 base for J; bases not matched to a gene: 0. This CDR3 region has 14 residues. Germline CDR1 reads SQVTM; CDR2 reads ANQGSEA. TCRdb's copy holds only in-frame clones and misses some; the assay was immunoSEQ multiplex PCR. The repertoire consists of about 14,000 clones, with approximately 63% occurring once and the leading ten covering roughly a sixth. The sample consisted of cells from a culture (not recorded whether cultured in vitro). The chain employs TRBV29-1 and TRBJ2-1, with 13 bases that match TRBD2. The clonotype comes from a human donor with melanoma. The CDR3 protein is CSVTSGGSYNEQFF. The CDR3 DNA is TGCAGCGTGACTAGCGGGGGGTCCTACAATGAGCAGTTCTTC.